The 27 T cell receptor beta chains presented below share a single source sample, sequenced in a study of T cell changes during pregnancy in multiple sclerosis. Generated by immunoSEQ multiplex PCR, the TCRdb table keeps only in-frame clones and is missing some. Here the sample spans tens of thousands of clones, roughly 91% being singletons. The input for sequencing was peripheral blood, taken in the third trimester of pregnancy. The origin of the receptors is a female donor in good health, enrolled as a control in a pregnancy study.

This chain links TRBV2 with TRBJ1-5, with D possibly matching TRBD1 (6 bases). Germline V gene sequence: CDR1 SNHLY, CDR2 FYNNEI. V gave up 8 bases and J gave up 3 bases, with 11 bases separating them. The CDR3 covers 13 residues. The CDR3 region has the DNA TGTGCCAGCGGGGGGGCCCTCAATCAGCCCCAGCATTTT. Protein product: CASGGALNQPQHF.

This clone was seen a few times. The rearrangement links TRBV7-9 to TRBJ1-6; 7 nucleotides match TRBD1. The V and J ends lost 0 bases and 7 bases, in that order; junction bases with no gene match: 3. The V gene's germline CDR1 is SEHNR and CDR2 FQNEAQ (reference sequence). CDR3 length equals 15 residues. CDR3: CASSLAGGGNSPLHF. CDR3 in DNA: TGTGCCAGCAGCTTAGCCGGAGGGGGCAATTCACCCCTCCACTTT.

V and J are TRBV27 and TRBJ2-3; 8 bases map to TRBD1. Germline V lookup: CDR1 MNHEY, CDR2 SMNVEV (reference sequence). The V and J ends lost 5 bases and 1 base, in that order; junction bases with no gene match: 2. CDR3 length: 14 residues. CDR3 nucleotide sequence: TGTGCCAGCAGTATGGGACAGGGCACAGATACGCAGTATTTT. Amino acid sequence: CASSMGQGTDTQYF.

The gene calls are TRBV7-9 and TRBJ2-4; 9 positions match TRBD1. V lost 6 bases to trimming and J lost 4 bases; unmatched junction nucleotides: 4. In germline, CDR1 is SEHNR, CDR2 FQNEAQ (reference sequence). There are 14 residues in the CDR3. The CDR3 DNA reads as TGTGCCAGCAGTTCGACAGGGGGTAAAAACATTCAGTACTTC. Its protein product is CASSSTGGKNIQYF.

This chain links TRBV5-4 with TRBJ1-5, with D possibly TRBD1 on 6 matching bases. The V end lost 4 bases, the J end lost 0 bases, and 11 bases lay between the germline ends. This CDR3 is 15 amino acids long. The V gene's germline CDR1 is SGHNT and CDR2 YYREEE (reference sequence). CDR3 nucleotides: TGTGCCAGCAGCCCCGGGACAAGTAGCAATCAGCCCCAGCATTTT. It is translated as CASSPGTSSNQPQHF.

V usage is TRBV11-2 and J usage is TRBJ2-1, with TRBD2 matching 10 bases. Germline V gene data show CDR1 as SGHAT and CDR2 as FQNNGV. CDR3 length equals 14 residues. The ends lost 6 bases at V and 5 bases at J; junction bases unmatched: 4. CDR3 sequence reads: CASRPSGGDNEQFF. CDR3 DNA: TGTGCCAGCAGGCCAAGCGGGGGGGACAATGAGCAGTTCTTC.

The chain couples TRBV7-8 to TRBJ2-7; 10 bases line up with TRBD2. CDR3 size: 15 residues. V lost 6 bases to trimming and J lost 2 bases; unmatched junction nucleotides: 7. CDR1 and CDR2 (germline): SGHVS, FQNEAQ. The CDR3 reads CASRTSGREAYEQYF. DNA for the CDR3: TGTGCCAGCAGGACAAGCGGGAGGGAGGCCTACGAGCAGTACTTC.

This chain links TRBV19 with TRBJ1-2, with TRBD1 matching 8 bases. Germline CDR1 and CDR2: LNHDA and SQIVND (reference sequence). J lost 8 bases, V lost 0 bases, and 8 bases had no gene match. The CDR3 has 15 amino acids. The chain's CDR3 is CASSIEAGQEKGYTF. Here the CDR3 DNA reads TGTGCCAGTAGTATAGAAGCGGGACAGGAGAAAGGCTACACCTTC.

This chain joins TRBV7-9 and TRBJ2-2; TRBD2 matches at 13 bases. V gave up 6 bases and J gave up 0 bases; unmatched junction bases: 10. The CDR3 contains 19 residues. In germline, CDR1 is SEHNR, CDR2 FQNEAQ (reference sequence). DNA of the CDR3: TGTGCCAGCAGTCCCCTAGGACTAGCGGGAGCCCCGAACACCGGGGAGCTGTTTTTT. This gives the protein CASSPLGLAGAPNTGELFF.

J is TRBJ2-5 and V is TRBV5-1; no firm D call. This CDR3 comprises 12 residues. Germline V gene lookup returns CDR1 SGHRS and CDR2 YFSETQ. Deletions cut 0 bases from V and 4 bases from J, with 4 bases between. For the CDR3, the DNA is TGCGCCAGCAGCTTGGTATTAGAGACCCAGTACTTC. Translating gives CASSLVLETQYF.

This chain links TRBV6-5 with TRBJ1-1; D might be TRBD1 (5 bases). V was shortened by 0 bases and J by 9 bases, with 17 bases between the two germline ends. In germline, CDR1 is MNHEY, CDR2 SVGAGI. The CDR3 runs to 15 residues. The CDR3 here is CASSYSSSAGWKAFF. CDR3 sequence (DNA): TGTGCCAGCAGTTACTCGAGTTCGGCAGGGTGGAAAGCTTTCTTT.

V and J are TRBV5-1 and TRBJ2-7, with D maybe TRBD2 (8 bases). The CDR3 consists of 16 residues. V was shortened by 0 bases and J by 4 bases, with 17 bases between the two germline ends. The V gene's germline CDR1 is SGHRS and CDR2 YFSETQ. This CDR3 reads CASSLAGGTARYEQYF. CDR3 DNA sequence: TGCGCCAGCAGCTTGGCGGGGGGGACAGCAAGGTACGAGCAGTACTTC.

CDR3 in amino acids: CASSLGANEKLFF. The CDR3, as DNA: TGTGCCAGCAGCTTAGGAGCAAATGAAAAACTGTTTTTT. The rearrangement links TRBV7-9 to TRBJ1-4; D uncertain. CDR3 length: 13 amino acids. Germline CDR1 SEHNR, CDR2 FQNEAQ (reference sequence). Trimming stripped 1 base from V and 5 bases from J, with 5 bases between.

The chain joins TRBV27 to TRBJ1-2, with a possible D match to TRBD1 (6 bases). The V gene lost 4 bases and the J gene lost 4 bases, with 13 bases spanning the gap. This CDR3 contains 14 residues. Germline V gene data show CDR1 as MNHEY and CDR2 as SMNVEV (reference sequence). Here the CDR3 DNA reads TGTGCCAGCAGTTCCAACAGGGCAGGCTATGGCTACACCTTC. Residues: CASSSNRAGYGYTF.

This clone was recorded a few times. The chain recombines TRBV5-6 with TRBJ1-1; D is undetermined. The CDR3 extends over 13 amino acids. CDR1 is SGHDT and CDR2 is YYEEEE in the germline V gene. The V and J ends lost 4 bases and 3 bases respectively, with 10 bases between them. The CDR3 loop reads CASSLTQYTEAFF. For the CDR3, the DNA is TGTGCCAGCAGCCTGACTCAGTACACTGAAGCTTTCTTT.

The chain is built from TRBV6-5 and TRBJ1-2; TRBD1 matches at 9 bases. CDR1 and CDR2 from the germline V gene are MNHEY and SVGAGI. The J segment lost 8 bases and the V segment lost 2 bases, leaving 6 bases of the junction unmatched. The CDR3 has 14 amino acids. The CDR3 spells CASSYTGTGSGYTF. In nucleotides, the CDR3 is TGTGCCAGCAGTTACACCGGGACAGGGAGCGGCTACACCTTC.

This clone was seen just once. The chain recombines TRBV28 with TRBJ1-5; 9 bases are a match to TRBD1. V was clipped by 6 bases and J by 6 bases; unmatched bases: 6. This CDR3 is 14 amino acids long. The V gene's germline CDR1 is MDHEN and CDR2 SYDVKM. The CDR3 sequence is CASRRGQGIQPQHF. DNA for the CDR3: TGTGCCAGCAGAAGGGGACAGGGTATTCAGCCCCAGCATTTT.

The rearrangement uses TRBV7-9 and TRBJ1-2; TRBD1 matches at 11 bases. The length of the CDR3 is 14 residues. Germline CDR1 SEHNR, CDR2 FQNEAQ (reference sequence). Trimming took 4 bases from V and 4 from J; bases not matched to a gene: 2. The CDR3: CASSWTGGAYGYTF. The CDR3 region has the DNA TGTGCCAGCAGCTGGACAGGGGGCGCCTATGGCTACACCTTC. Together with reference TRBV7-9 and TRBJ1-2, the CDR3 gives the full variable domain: DTGVSQNPRHKITKRGQNVTFRCDPISEHNRLYWYRQTLGQGPEFLTYFQNEAQLEKSRLLSDRFSAERPKGSFSTLEIQRTEQGDSAMYLCASSWTGGAYGYTFGSGTRLTVV.

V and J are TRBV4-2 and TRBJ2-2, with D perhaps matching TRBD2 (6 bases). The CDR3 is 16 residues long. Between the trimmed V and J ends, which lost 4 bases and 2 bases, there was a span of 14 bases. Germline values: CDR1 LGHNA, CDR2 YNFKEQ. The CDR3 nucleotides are TGTGCCAGCAGCCGAAAGCGGGCGGGTAACACCGGGGAGCTGTTTTTT. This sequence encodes CASSRKRAGNTGELFF.

The CDR3 protein is CASSLSSGPAYEQYF. The CDR3 coding sequence is TGTGCCAGCAGCTTGTCTAGCGGGCCGGCCTACGAGCAGTACTTC. The chain employs TRBV5-5 and TRBJ2-7; TRBD2 agrees at 8 bases. The CDR3 sequence is 15 residues long. Per germline, CDR1 SGHKS and CDR2 YYEKEE (reference sequence). V lost 1 base to trimming and J lost 2 bases; unmatched junction nucleotides: 5.

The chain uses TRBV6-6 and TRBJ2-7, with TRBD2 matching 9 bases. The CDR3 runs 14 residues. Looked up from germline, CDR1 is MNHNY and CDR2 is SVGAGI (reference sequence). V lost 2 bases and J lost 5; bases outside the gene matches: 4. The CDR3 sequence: CASSYGREGNEQYF. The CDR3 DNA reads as TGTGCCAGCAGTTACGGGCGGGAGGGGAACGAGCAGTACTTC.

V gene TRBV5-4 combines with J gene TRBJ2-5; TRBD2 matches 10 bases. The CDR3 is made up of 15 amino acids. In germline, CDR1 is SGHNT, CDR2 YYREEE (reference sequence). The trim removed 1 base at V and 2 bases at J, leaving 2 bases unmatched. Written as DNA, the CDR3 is TGTGCCAGCAGCTTGTCTAGCGGGGGTCAAGAGACCCAGTACTTC. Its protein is CASSLSSGGQETQYF. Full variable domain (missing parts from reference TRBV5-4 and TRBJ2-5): ETGVTQSPTHLIKTRGQQVTLRCSSQSGHNTVSWYQQALGQGPQFIFQYYREEENGRGNFPPRFSGLQFPNYSSELNVNALELDDSALYLCASSLSSGGQETQYFGPGTRLLVL.

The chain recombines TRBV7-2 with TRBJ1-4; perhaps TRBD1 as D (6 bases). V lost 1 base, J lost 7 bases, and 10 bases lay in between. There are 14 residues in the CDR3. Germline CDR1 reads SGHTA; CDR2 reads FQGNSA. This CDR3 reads CASSLGAGAEKLFF. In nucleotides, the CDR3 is TGTGCCAGCAGCTTAGGGGCAGGGGCTGAAAAACTGTTTTTT.

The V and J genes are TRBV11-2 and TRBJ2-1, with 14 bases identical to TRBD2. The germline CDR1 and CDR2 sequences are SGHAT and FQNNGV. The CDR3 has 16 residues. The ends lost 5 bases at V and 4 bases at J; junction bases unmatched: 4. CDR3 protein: CASSVRLAGGYNEQFF. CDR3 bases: TGTGCCAGCAGCGTCCGACTAGCGGGGGGGTACAATGAGCAGTTCTTC.

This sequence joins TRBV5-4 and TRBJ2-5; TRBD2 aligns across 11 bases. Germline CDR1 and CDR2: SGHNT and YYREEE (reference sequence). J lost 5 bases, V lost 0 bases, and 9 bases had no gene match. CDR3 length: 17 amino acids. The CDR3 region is CASSLGSLAGGSETQYF. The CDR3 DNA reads TGTGCCAGCAGCTTGGGATCCCTAGCGGGAGGTTCGGAGACCCAGTACTTC.

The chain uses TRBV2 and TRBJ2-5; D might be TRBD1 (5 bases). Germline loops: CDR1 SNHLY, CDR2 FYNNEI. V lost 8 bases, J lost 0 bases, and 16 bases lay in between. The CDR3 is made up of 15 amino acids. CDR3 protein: CASRRGRTNQETQYF. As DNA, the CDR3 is TGTGCCAGCCGACGAGGACGGACAAACCAAGAGACCCAGTACTTC.

CDR3 DNA sequence: TGTGCCAGCAGCTTAGCGCATTCCCAGGCTGGAGAGCAGTACTTC. Translating gives CASSLAHSQAGEQYF. This sequence joins TRBV7-6 and TRBJ2-7, with D unresolved. The V and J ends lost 0 bases and 7 bases respectively, with 16 bases between them. The CDR3 totals 15 residues. CDR1 and CDR2 (germline): SGHVS, FNYEAQ.